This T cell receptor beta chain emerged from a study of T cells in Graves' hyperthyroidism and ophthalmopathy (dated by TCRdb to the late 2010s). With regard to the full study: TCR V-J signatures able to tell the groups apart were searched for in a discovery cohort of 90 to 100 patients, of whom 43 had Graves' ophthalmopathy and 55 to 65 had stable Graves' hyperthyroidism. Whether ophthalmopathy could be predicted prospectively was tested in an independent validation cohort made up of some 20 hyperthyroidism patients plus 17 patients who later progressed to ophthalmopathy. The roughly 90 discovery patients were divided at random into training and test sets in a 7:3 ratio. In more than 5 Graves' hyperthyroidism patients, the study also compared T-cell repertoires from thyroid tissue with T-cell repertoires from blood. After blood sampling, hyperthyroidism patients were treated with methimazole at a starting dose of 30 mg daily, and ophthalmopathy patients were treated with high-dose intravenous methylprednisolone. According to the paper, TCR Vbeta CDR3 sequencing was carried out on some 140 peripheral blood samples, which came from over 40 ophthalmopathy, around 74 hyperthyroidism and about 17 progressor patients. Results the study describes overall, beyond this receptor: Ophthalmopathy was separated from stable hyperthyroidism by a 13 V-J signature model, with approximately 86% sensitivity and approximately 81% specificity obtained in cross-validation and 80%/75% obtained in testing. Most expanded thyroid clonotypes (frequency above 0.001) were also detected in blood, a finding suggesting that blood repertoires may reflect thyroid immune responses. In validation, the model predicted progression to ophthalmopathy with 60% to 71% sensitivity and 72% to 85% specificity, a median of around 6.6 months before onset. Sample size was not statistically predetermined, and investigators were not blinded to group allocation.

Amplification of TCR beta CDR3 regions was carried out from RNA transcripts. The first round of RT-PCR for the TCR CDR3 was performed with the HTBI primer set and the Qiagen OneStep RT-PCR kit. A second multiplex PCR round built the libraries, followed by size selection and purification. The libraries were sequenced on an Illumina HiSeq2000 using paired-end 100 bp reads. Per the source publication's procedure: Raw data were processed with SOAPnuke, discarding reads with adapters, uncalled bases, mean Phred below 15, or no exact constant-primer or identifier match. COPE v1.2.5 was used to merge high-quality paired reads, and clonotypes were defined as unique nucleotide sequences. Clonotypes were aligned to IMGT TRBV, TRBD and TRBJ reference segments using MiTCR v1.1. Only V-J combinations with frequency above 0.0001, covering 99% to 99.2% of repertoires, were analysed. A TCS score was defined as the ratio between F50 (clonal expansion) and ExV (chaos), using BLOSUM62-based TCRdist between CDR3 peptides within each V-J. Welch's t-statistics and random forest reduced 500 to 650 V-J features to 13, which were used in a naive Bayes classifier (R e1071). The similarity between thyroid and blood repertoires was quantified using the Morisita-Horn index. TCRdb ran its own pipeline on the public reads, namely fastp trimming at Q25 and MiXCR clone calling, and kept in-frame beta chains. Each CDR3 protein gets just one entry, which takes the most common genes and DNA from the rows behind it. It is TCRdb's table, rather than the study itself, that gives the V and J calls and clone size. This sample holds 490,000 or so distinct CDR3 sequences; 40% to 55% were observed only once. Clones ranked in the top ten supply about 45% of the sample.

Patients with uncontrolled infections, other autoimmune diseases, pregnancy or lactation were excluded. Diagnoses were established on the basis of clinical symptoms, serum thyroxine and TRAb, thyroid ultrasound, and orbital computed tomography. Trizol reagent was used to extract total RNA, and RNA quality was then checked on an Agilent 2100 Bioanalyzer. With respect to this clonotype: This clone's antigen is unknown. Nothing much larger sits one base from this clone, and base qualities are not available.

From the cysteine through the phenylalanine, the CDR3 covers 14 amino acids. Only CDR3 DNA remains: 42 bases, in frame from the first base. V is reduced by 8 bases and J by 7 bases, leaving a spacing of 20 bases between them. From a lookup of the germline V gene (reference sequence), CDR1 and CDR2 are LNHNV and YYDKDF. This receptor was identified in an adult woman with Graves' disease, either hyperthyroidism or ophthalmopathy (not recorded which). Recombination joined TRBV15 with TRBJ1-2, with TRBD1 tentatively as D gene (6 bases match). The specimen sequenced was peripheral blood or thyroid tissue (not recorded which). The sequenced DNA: TGTGCCACCGGATTACAGGGTCTCAAAGGTGGCTACACCTTC. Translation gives CATGLQGLKGGYTF.